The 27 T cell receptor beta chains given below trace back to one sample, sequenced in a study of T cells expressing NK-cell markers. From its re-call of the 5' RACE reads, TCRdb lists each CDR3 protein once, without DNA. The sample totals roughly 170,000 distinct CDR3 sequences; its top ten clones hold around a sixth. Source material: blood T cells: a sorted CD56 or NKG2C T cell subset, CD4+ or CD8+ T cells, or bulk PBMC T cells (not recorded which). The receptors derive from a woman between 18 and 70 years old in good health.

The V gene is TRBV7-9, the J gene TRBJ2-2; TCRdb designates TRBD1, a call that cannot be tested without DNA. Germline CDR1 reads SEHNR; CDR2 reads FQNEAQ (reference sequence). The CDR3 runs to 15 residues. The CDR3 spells CASSSGTGRAGELFF.

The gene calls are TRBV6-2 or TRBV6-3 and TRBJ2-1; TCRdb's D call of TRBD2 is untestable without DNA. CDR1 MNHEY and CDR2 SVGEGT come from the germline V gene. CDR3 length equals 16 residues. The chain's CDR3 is CASSYSSSGTSPKQFF.

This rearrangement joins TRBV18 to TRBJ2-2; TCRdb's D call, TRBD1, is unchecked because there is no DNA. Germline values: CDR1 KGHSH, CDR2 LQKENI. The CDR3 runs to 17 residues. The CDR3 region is CASSPLRGTGITGELFF.

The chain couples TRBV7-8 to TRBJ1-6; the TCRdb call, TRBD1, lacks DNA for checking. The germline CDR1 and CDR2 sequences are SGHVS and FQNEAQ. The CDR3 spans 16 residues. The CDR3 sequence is CASSPTDRVNNSPLHF.

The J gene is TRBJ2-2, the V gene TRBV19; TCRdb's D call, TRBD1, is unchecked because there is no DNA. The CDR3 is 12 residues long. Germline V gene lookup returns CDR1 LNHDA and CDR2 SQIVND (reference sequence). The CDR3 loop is CASSLPAGELFF.

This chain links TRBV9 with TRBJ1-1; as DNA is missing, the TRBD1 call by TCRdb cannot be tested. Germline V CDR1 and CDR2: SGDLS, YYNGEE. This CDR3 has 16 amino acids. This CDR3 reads CASSPRDSYMNTEAFF.

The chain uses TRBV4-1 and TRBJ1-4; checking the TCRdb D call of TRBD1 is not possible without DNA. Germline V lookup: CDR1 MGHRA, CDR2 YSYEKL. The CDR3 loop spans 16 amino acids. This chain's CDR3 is CASSQGSGGMWEKLFF.

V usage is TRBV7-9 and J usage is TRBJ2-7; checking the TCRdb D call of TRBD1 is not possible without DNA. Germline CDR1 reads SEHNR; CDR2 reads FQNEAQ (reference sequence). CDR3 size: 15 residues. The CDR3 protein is CASSRPGTLTYEQYF.

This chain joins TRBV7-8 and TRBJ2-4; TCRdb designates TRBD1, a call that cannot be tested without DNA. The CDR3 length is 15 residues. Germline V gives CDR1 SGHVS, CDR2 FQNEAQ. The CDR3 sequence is CASSGTDTLKNIQYF. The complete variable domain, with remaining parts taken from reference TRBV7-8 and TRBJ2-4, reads GAGVSQSPRYKVAKRGQDVALRCDPISGHVSLFWYQQALGQGPEFLTYFQNEAQLDKSGLPSDRFFAERPEGSVSTLKIQRTQQEDSAVYLCASSGTDTLKNIQYFGAGTRLSVL.

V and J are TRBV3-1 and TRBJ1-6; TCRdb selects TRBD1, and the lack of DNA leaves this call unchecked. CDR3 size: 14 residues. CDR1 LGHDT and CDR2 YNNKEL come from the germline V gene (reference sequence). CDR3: CASSQGRGGSPLHF.

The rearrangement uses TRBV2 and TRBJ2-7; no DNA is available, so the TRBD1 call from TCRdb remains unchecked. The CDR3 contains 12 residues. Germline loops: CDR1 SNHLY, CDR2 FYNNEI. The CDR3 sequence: CASSETGDEQYF.

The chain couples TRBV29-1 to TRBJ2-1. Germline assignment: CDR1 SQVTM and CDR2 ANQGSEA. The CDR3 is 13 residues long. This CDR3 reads CSATGLGDNEQFF.

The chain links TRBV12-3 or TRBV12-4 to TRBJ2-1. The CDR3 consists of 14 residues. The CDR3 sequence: CASTDISRNNEQFF.

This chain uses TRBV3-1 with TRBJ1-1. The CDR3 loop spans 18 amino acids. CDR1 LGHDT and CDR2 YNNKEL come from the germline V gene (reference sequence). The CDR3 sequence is CASSQDLGTISFGTEAFF.

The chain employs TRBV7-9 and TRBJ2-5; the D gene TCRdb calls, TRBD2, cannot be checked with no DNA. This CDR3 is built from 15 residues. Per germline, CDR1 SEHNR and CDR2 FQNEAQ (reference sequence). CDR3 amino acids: CASSLRGLAEETQYF.

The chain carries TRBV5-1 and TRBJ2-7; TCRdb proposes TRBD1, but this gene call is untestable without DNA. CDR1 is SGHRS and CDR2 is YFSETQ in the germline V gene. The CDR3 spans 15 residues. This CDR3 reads CASRLRQDLTYEQYF.

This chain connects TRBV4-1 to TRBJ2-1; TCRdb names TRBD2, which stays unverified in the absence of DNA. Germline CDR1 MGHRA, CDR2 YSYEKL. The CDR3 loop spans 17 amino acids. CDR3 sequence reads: CASSRGRGGKNYNEQFF.

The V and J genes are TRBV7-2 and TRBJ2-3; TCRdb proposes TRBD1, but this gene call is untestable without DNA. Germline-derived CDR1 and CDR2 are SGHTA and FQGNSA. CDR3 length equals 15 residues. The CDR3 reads CASSLGGRDTDTQYF.

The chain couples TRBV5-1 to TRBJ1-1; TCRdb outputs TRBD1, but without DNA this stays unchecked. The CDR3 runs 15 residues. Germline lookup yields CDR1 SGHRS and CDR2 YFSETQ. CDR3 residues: CASSFNGATGTEAFF.

The chain's CDR3 is CASSPALSGSPLHF. This chain uses TRBV7-9 with TRBJ1-6. Germline-derived CDR1 and CDR2 are SEHNR and FQNEAQ (reference sequence). This CDR3 region has 14 residues.

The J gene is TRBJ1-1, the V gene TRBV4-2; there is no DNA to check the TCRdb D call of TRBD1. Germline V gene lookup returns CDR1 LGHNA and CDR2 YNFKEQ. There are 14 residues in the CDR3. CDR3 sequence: CASSQGTGVTEAFF.

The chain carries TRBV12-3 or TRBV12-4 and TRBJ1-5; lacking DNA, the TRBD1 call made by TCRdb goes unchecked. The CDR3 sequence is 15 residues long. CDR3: CASSRQGTLNQPQHF.

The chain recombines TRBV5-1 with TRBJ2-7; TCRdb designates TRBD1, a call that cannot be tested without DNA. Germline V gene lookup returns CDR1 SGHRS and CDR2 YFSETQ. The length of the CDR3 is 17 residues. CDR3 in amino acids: CASSLGWGTGGSYEQYF.

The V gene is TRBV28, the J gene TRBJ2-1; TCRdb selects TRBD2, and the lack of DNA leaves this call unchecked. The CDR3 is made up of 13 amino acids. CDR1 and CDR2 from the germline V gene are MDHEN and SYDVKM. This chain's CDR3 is CASSLSLDSEQFF.

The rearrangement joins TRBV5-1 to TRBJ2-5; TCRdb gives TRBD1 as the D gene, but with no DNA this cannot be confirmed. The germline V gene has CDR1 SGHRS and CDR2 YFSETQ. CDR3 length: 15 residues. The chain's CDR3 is CASSPQGGFQETQYF.

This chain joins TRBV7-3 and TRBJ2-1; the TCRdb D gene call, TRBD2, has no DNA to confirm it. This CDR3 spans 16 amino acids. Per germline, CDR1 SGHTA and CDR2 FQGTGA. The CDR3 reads CASSLWSGGADNEQFF. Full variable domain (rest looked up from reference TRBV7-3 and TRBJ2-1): GAGVSQTPSNKVTEKGKYVELRCDPISGHTALYWYRQSLGQGPEFLIYFQGTGAADDSGLPNDRFFAVRPEGSVSTLKIQRTERGDSAVYLCASSLWSGGADNEQFFGPGTRLTVL.

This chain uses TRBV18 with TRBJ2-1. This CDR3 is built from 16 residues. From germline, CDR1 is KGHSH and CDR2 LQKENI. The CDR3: CASSPPRQGIHNEQFF.